This is a list of T cell receptor beta chains from one sample in a study of CXCR3-negative and CXCR3-positive naive CD8 T cells. TCRdb reanalyzed the 5' RACE reads and collapses them to one entry per CDR3 protein, without DNA. The sample holds about 98,000 distinct CDR3 sequences. The sample was naive CXCR3+ CD8+ T cells from blood. The receptors come from a human donor in good health. Some clones in this sample may be carry-over from other donors' samples. Each CDR3 is given with its conserved first and last residue.

v_gene	j_gene	CDR3aa
TRBV29-1	TRBJ2-7	CSVVDLAAYEQYF
TRBV29-1	TRBJ2-7	CSVEAGGNEQYF
TRBV7-9	TRBJ2-7	CASSTLRAGYEQYF
TRBV27	TRBJ2-2	CASSPDSYANTGELFF
TRBV14	TRBJ2-7	CASSQGPWGHSSYEQYF
TRBV11-2	TRBJ2-7	CASSSVAHEQYF
TRBV2	TRBJ2-5	CASSERISGYSQEAQYF
TRBV28	TRBJ2-7	CASTTNLGAMYEQYF
TRBV27	TRBJ1-1	CASSDMSGNTEAFF
TRBV7-2	TRBJ2-7	CASSFGLAGRSYEQYF
TRBV12-3/TRBV12-4	TRBJ2-3	CASSWTSSSTDTQYF
TRBV28	TRBJ2-2	CASSLLRENTGELFF
TRBV20-1	TRBJ2-7	CSTPEADLPGQYF
TRBV6-2/TRBV6-3	TRBJ2-7	CASGDARDYEQYF
TRBV20-1	TRBJ2-1	CSAGAGSLSSYNEQFF
TRBV7-9	TRBJ2-5	CASSSFEGARETQYF
TRBV23-1	TRBJ2-7	CASSQSVADSYEQYF
TRBV30	TRBJ1-4	CAWTQLNEKLFF
TRBV7-6	TRBJ2-2	CASAIPGLVRTGELFF
TRBV20-1	TRBJ2-1	CSATNTGTSGGDYNEQFF
TRBV15	TRBJ2-1	CATSATRVRGGQWNEQFF
TRBV14	TRBJ2-1	CASSQRDRGVGGEQFF
TRBV28	TRBJ2-3	CASRDPGVTDTQYF
TRBV2	TRBJ2-5	CASSERTLQETQYF
TRBV12-3/TRBV12-4	TRBJ2-7	CASSLAAGTAFSYEQYF
TRBV28	TRBJ2-3	CASSPQKLGQGWNTDTQYF
TRBV7-8	TRBJ2-3	CASSSNGPVLDTDTQYF
TRBV7-9	TRBJ2-7	CASSSDAGGPIWEQYF
TRBV12-3/TRBV12-4	TRBJ1-1	CASTYTRTGSNTEAFF
TRBV27	TRBJ2-1	CSSRGTAWGEQFF
TRBV6-5	TRBJ2-7	CASSPKLAGGYEQYF
TRBV12-5	TRBJ2-3	CASAEGANTDTQYF
TRBV29-1	TRBJ2-7	CSFRTGPYEQYF
TRBV13	TRBJ2-2	CASSFSGGANTGELFF
TRBV4-1	TRBJ1-2	CASSPRDSINYGYTF
TRBV10-3	TRBJ2-7	CAISESSLGGPNEQYF
TRBV7-6	TRBJ2-2	CASSPTRAGELFF
TRBV12-3/TRBV12-4	TRBJ2-1	CASSGGRGMTHYEQFF
TRBV14	TRBJ2-3	CASSLQGVKTDTQYF
TRBV29-1	TRBJ2-2	CSVEQGTGTGELFF
TRBV12-3/TRBV12-4	TRBJ2-7	CASSLQWEGHEQYF
TRBV5-1	TRBJ2-5	CASSSGLAGRSQETQYF
TRBV12-3/TRBV12-4	TRBJ2-7	CASAGTGNYEQYF
TRBV7-9	TRBJ2-1	CASSSTLYNEQFF
TRBV7-9	TRBJ1-1	CARQHRTEAFF
TRBV7-8	TRBJ1-2	CASSYHPEDSIYGYTF
TRBV28	TRBJ2-2	CASSRRDRRPGELFF
TRBV30	TRBJ1-2	CAWTLPLRQLHYGYTF
TRBV11-3	TRBJ2-5	CASSPRAGTVGGETQYF
TRBV20-1	TRBJ2-5	CSARDRSSGGSRGAQYF
TRBV7-2	TRBJ2-3	CASSYPPPLTDTQYF
TRBV27	TRBJ2-7	CASSPASGASYEQYF
TRBV9	TRBJ2-7	CASSVGGYEQYF
TRBV5-1	TRBJ2-1	CASRSGNEQFF